These 17 T cell receptor beta chains share one sample of origin, sequenced in a study of blood T cell repertoires in COVID-19. The repertoire was sequenced with immunoSEQ multiplex PCR; TCRdb's copy has only in-frame clones and lacks some. The repertoire holds about 200,000 clones, with less than 85% as singletons. Sequencing used peripheral blood. These receptors all stem from a woman in her 70s with acute or convalescent COVID-19.

This sequence joins TRBV6-5 and TRBJ1-2; TRBD1 matches 8 bases. V dropped 4 bases and J dropped 5; count of bases not matched to a gene: 6. There are 14 residues in the CDR3. Per germline, CDR1 MNHEY and CDR2 SVGAGI. The CDR3 spells CASSSPDRVYGYTF. CDR3 DNA sequence: TGTGCCAGCAGTTCCCCGGACAGGGTGTATGGCTACACCTTC.

The V call is TRBV28, the J call TRBJ1-2; D gene unclear. Germline V gene lookup returns CDR1 MDHEN and CDR2 SYDVKM. Trimming cost V 6 bases and J 4 bases, with 9 bases left between them. This CDR3 spans 12 amino acids. CDR3 amino acids: CASSEMSYGYTF. CDR3 bases: TGTGCCAGCAGCGAAATGAGCTATGGCTACACCTTC.

The chain employs TRBV19 and TRBJ2-7; D perhaps matches TRBD2 (6 bases). The germline V gene has CDR1 LNHDA and CDR2 SQIVND (reference sequence). V lost 5 bases and J lost 5, with 16 bases in between. This CDR3 is built from 14 residues. The CDR3 DNA reads as TGTGCCAGTAGTGTGGGGCGGGATCTCGACGAGCAGTACTTC. Translating gives CASSVGRDLDEQYF.

This chain connects TRBV4-1 to TRBJ2-1; 11 bases are a match to TRBD2. CDR3 length equals 16 residues. Germline CDR1 reads MGHRA; CDR2 reads YSYEKL. After removal of 5 bases from V and 5 bases from J, the junction contained 8 bases not matched to a gene. For the CDR3, the DNA is TGCGCCAGCAGCTCACCCGGACTAGCGGGTCACAATGAGCAGTTCTTC. Translation gives CASSSPGLAGHNEQFF.

The sample holds one count of this clone. The V call is TRBV28, the J call TRBJ1-1; tentative D call: TRBD1 (5 bases). This CDR3 is built from 15 residues. Trimming removed 1 base at V and 0 bases at J, with 9 bases between. Germline V lookup: CDR1 MDHEN, CDR2 SYDVKM. The CDR3 region is CASSLLTEMNTEAFF. As DNA, the CDR3 is TGTGCCAGCAGTTTATTGACAGAGATGAACACTGAAGCTTTCTTT.

This clone turned up a few times. The chain combines TRBV29-1 with TRBJ1-3; D might be TRBD1 (5 bases). Trimming removed 4 bases at V and 7 bases at J, with 17 bases between. This CDR3 contains 14 residues. Germline lookup yields CDR1 SQVTM and CDR2 ANQGSEA. CDR3 coding DNA: TGCAGCGTTGCCCCGGGACTCTCTCAGAACACCATATATTTT. This sequence encodes CSVAPGLSQNTIYF.

The CDR3 region is CSVVGLVGTDTQYF. CDR3 nucleotides: TGCAGCGTTGTTGGACTAGTAGGCACAGATACGCAGTATTTT. The gene calls are TRBV29-1 and TRBJ2-3; 7 nucleotides align to TRBD2. Unmatched junction bases numbered 5, after V lost 4 bases and J lost 1 base. The CDR3 covers 14 residues. Germline V gives CDR1 SQVTM, CDR2 ANQGSEA.

The chain has TRBV2 and TRBJ1-2; 8 nucleotides align to TRBD1. Germline CDR1 is SNHLY and CDR2 is FYNNEI. The CDR3 is 16 residues long. The ends lost 5 bases at V and 2 bases at J; junction bases unmatched: 10. The CDR3 bases are TGTGCCAGCAGTTCCTTCGCAGGGGGCGTGAACTATGGCTACACCTTC. Translation: CASSSFAGGVNYGYTF.

This chain connects TRBV24-1 to TRBJ2-7; 7 bases line up with TRBD1. Per the germline V gene, CDR1 is KGHDR and CDR2 is SFDVKD. The CDR3 length is 16 residues. V was clipped by 5 bases and J by 0 bases; unmatched bases: 9. The CDR3 DNA is TGTGCCACCAGTGTACCCCTCAGGGGGAGCTCCTACGAGCAGTACTTC. It is translated as CATSVPLRGSSYEQYF.

The chain uses TRBV2 and TRBJ1-1, with 9 bases fitting TRBD1. The V and J ends lost 7 bases and 1 base, in that order; junction bases with no gene match: 4. Germline CDR1 and CDR2: SNHLY and FYNNEI. The CDR3 totals 14 residues. Here the CDR3 reads CASIKQGANTEAFF. The CDR3 DNA reads as TGTGCCAGCATAAAACAGGGGGCGAACACTGAAGCTTTCTTT.

Comment on this clone: This specimen includes other DNA sequences encoding the same CDR3. CDR3 DNA: TGTGCCAGCAGCTTAGGACTGTCCTACGAGCAGTACTTC. This translates into CASSLGLSYEQYF. This chain links TRBV7-2 with TRBJ2-7; D is unresolved. CDR3 size: 13 residues. Germline assignment: CDR1 SGHTA and CDR2 FQGNSA. The germline V and J ends were trimmed by 1 base and 1 base, with 5 bases remaining between them.

The V gene is TRBV30, the J gene TRBJ2-3, with TRBD2 matching 7 bases. With V trimmed by 2 bases and J by 1 base, 6 bases remained unmatched. Germline V gene sequence: CDR1 GTSNPN, CDR2 SVGIG (reference sequence). This CDR3 comprises 15 residues. The CDR3 nucleotides are TGTGCCTGGAGTAGGGGCGGGGGACGCACAGATACGCAGTATTTT. Translation: CAWSRGGGRTDTQYF.

The gene calls are TRBV19 and TRBJ1-1, with 10 nucleotides matching TRBD1. The V gene's germline CDR1 is LNHDA and CDR2 SQIVND (reference sequence). The V segment lost 8 bases and the J segment 5 bases; nucleotides outside the gene matches: 11. This CDR3 comprises 15 residues. CDR3 nucleotides: TGTGCCAGTGATGACAGGGGGCCCCAGCGGACTGAAGCTTTCTTT. It is translated as CASDDRGPQRTEAFF.

In the case of this clone: One end of the junction varies from germline; a read error may be responsible. This chain joins TRBV19 and TRBJ2-3; a weak D match, TRBD1 (7 bases). This CDR3 region has 18 residues. Germline CDR1 and CDR2: LNHDA and SQIVND (reference sequence). CDR3 sequence reads: CASKGGIQGSAPTDTQYF. CDR3 in DNA: TGTGCTAGTAAAGGAGGGATACAGGGGAGCGCACCCACAGATACGCAGTATTTT.

This chain uses TRBV7-8 with TRBJ1-5; 8 bases are shared with TRBD1. V shed 4 bases and J 2 bases; nucleotides not matched to a gene: 13. This CDR3 has 18 residues. Germline CDR1 is SGHVS and CDR2 is FQNEAQ. CDR3 in amino acids: CASSSTGAGVVGNQPQHF. In nucleotides, the CDR3 is TGTGCCAGCAGCTCGACAGGGGCAGGAGTCGTCGGCAATCAGCCCCAGCATTTT.

The chain employs TRBV3-1 (or the pseudogene TRBV3-2) and TRBJ2-5; D might be TRBD2 (6 bases). From germline, CDR1 is LGHDT and CDR2 YNNKEL (reference sequence). The CDR3 is 16 residues long. Trimming pared 4 bases from V and 1 base from J, leaving 16 bases between. This CDR3 reads CASSRGTRDSQETQYF. In DNA form, the CDR3 reads TGTGCCAGCAGCCGGGGGACCCGGGACTCCCAAGAGACCCAGTACTTC.

The chain combines TRBV19 with TRBJ2-3; D is undetermined. Germline V lookup: CDR1 LNHDA, CDR2 SQIVND (reference sequence). This CDR3 region has 15 residues. Trimming took 8 bases from V and 1 from J, leaving 16 bases between them. CDR3 coding DNA: TGTGCCAGTGCGCCCGTCGTGAGTCGCACAGATACGCAGTATTTT. Amino acids: CASAPVVSRTDTQYF.